This T cell receptor (beta chain) was observed in a study of T-cell reconstitution after alpha-beta-depleted transplantation in children. Study conclusions and caveats: Some patients showed high day-60 TCRbeta diversity, which derived from surviving recipient T cells and thymic progenitors. Two months or so post-transplant, alpha-beta T cells reportedly derived from several hundred expanded graft clones. It was newly produced T cells that mostly accounted for T-cell counts and diversity one year after transplant.

This clonotype came up a few times. What it recognizes is unknown. The germline V gene has CDR1 DFQATT and CDR2 SNEGSKA (reference sequence). Unmatched junction bases numbered 12, after V lost 0 bases and J lost 4 bases. The CDR3 is 16 residues long. Unique molecular identifiers were used to barcode this TCRbeta library. TCRdb redid the calling of the PCR reads with MiXCR, one entry per CDR3 protein. The repertoire consists of 200,000 to 300,000 distinct CDR3 sequences, with about 25% occurring once and the leading ten covering about 2.5%. The specimen comprised PBMCs, sampled before TCRalphabeta/CD19-depleted stem cell transplant. V usage is TRBV20-1 and J usage is TRBJ2-7; 7 bases fit TRBD1. This clonotype was sampled from a girl aged 2 to 10 with Fanconi anemia, due to receive a stem cell transplant. The CDR3 DNA sequence: TGCAGTGCTAGAGATCAGGGGGAGCGGAGGCTGTACGAGCAGTACTTC. Translation gives CSARDQGERRLYEQYF.